The clone carrying this T cell receptor (beta chain) was picked up many times. Its antigen remains unidentified. Full-length variable regions came from constant-region reverse primers plus semi-nested Nested Universal Primer A PCR. TCRdb re-derived calls from the 5' RACE reads in MiXCR, one entry per CDR3 protein. This repertoire shows about 40,000 distinct CDR3 sequences, over 15% found once; its top ten account for approximately 3%. Points from the study as a whole: Tumor Treg TCRs overlapped most with tumor naive CD4+ cells.

Trimming cost V 0 bases and J 3 bases, with 4 bases left between them. Germline V gene sequence: CDR1 SGHDT, CDR2 YYEEEE. The CDR3 is 12 residues long. This TCR derives from a female donor with breast cancer. Source material: naive CD4+ T cells sorted from a lymph node. Subset: naive CD4+ T cells, CD4+CD45RA+CD25-. The chain recombines TRBV5-6 with TRBJ2-7; D gene uncertain. CDR3 sequence (DNA): TGTGCCAGCAGCTTGGAACTCTACGAGCAGTACTTC. Translating it yields CASSLELYEQYF.